The 19 T cell receptor beta chains in this list originate from one sample, sequenced in a study of blood T cell repertoires in COVID-19. The assay was immunoSEQ multiplex PCR, and TCRdb's table has in-frame clones only and misses some. The sample consists of roughly 190,000 clones, 80% of them appearing once. The sequencing sample was made of peripheral blood. The receptors shown here come from a man aged 55 to 70 with acute or convalescent COVID-19.

V and J are TRBV4-1 and TRBJ1-2; TRBD1 agrees at 8 bases. The CDR3 contains 15 residues. The germline gives CDR1 MGHRA, CDR2 YSYEKL. V dropped 0 bases and J dropped 6; count of bases not matched to a gene: 6. CDR3 sequence reads: CASSQEGGRGHGYTF. In DNA form, the CDR3 reads TGCGCCAGCAGCCAAGAAGGAGGCAGGGGGCATGGCTACACCTTC.

The chain links TRBV9 to TRBJ2-4; 11 bases fit TRBD2. The V and J ends lost 3 bases and 1 base, in that order; junction bases with no gene match: 6. This CDR3 is 17 amino acids long. From germline, CDR1 is SGDLS and CDR2 YYNGEE. The CDR3 DNA is TGTGCCAGCAGCGGGGGACTAGCGGATGGGGCCAAAAACATTCAGTACTTC. It codes for CASSGGLADGAKNIQYF. The whole variable domain, remainder taken from reference TRBV9 and TRBJ2-4, is DSGVTQTPKHLITATGQRVTLRCSPRSGDLSVYWYQQSLDQGLQFLIQYYNGEERAKGNILERFSAQQFPDLHSELNLSSLELGDSALYFCASSGGLADGAKNIQYFGAGTRLSVL.

This clone came up a few times. This CDR3 is CASSETGDGYTF. CDR3 DNA sequence: TGTGCCAGCAGCGAAACAGGGGATGGCTACACCTTC. This chain links TRBV7-8 with TRBJ1-2, with 7 positions matching TRBD1. The CDR3 contains 12 residues. Germline V gives CDR1 SGHVS, CDR2 FQNEAQ. Losses at the gene ends were 5 bases for V and 6 bases for J; bases not matched to a gene: 3.

The chain uses TRBV25-1 and TRBJ1-4; unclear D gene. This CDR3 spans 14 amino acids. The germline V gene has CDR1 MGHDK and CDR2 SYGVNS. The ends were cut back, 3 bases at V and 0 bases at J, with 5 bases in the middle. CDR3 protein: CASSEVATNEKLFF. CDR3 bases: TGTGCCAGCAGTGAGGTAGCAACTAATGAAAAACTGTTTTTT.

The rearrangement links TRBV19 to TRBJ1-4, with a tentative D call TRBD1 (5 bases). The CDR3 consists of 14 residues. The germline V gene has CDR1 LNHDA and CDR2 SQIVND (reference sequence). V was pared by 4 bases and J by 3 bases, with 9 bases between. For the CDR3, the DNA is TGTGCCAGTAGTACACAGGCCTCTAATGAAAAACTGTTTTTT. It is translated as CASSTQASNEKLFF.

The rearrangement uses TRBV18 and TRBJ1-1; tentatively, D is TRBD1 (6 bases). Trimming left V 5 bases short and J 0 bases short, with 16 bases between. CDR3 length: 16 residues. Germline values: CDR1 KGHSH, CDR2 LQKENI. CDR3 residues: CASSRRTGTVNTEAFF. CDR3 in DNA: TGTGCCAGCTCAAGACGAACAGGGACGGTGAACACTGAAGCTTTCTTT.

The chain uses TRBV10-1 and TRBJ1-2, with 8 positions matching TRBD1. Unmatched junction bases numbered 5, after V lost 6 bases and J lost 8 bases. Looked up from germline, CDR1 is WNHNN and CDR2 is SYGVQD (reference sequence). CDR3 length: 12 amino acids. CDR3 in DNA: TGCGCCAGCAGCTGGACAGGGAAGGGCTACACCTTC. Translation: CASSWTGKGYTF.

The sample holds a few counts of this clone. The rearrangement links TRBV7-9 to TRBJ2-1; the match to TRBD2 covers 8 bases. Germline-derived CDR1 and CDR2 are SEHNR and FQNEAQ (reference sequence). V lost 0 bases to trimming and J lost 6 bases; unmatched junction nucleotides: 7. The CDR3 extends over 16 amino acids. CDR3 nucleotide sequence: TGTGCCAGCAGCTTAGCGATGAAAACTAGCGGCAATGAGCAGTTCTTC. Translation: CASSLAMKTSGNEQFF.

V and J are TRBV5-8 and TRBJ2-2, with TRBD1 as a possible D gene (5 bases). V gave up 0 bases and J gave up 4 bases, with 10 bases separating them. CDR3 length: 15 residues. The V gene's germline CDR1 is SGHTS and CDR2 YDEGEE. Here the CDR3 DNA reads TGTGCCAGCAGCTTGGAAACAGGACGCACCGGGGAGCTGTTTTTT. Its protein is CASSLETGRTGELFF.

This clone was counted a single time. The chain uses TRBV28 and TRBJ2-3; TRBD1 matches 8 bases. V lost 4 bases and J lost 1; bases outside the gene matches: 4. There are 15 residues in the CDR3. Germline CDR1 MDHEN, CDR2 SYDVKM. The CDR3 sequence: CASSSTGEGTDTQYF. CDR3 nucleotide sequence: TGTGCCAGCAGTTCGACAGGGGAAGGCACAGATACGCAGTATTTT. The full variable domain, rest sourced from reference TRBV28 and TRBJ2-3, is DVKVTQSSRYLVKRTGEKVFLECVQDMDHENMFWYRQDPGLGLRLIYFSYDVKMKEKGDIPEGYSVSREKKERFSLILESASTNQTSMYLCASSSTGEGTDTQYFGPGTRLTVL.

The chain has TRBV5-4 and TRBJ2-3, with 7 nucleotides matching TRBD2. Germline V gives CDR1 SGHNT, CDR2 YYREEE (reference sequence). Trimming removed 3 bases from V and 0 bases from J; junction bases left unmatched: 4. The CDR3 sequence is 15 residues long. Written as DNA, the CDR3 is TGTGCCAGCAGCTCGGGACTACCTAGCACAGATACGCAGTATTTT. This encodes CASSSGLPSTDTQYF.

V and J are TRBV7-2 and TRBJ1-3; possibly TRBD1 for D (6 bases). The CDR3 runs 15 residues. Germline CDR1 reads SGHTA; CDR2 reads FQGNSA. Trimming removed 1 base from V and 4 bases from J, with 11 bases in between. CDR3 residues: CASSLGQGNGNTIYF. In nucleotides, the CDR3 is TGTGCCAGCAGCTTAGGGCAGGGGAACGGAAACACCATATATTTT.

The chain uses TRBV3-1 (or the pseudogene TRBV3-2) and TRBJ2-7; the match to TRBD1 covers 10 bases. Germline V gives CDR1 LGHDT, CDR2 YNNKEL (reference sequence). V dropped 0 bases and J dropped 5; count of bases not matched to a gene: 16. The CDR3 length is 19 residues. This CDR3 reads CASSQDRGGTGALGNEQYF. CDR3 bases: TGTGCCAGCAGCCAAGATCGGGGGGGGACAGGGGCCCTCGGGAACGAGCAGTACTTC.

A single count supports this clone. The genes are TRBV6-2 or TRBV6-3 and TRBJ1-1, with 10 bases aligning to TRBD1. CDR1 and CDR2 from the germline V gene are MNHEY and SVGEGT. Trimming cost V 0 bases and J 1 base; bases outside gene matches: 8. The CDR3 covers 18 residues. The CDR3 protein is CASSYSGDRGPKNTEAFF. DNA for the CDR3: TGTGCCAGCAGTTACTCGGGAGACAGGGGGCCGAAGAACACTGAAGCTTTCTTT.

This clone turned up a few times. The chain has TRBV6-1 and TRBJ2-3; 11 bases are shared with TRBD2. V lost 0 bases, J lost 8 bases, and 1 base stayed unmatched. From germline, CDR1 is MNHNS and CDR2 SASEGT. There are 14 residues in the CDR3. CDR3 sequence reads: CASSEALAGGTQYF. Written as DNA, the CDR3 is TGTGCCAGCAGTGAAGCTCTAGCGGGAGGTACGCAGTATTTT.

The chain is built from TRBV7-3 and TRBJ2-3; unclear D gene. Trimming removed 8 bases from V and 2 bases from J, with 11 bases in between. This CDR3 contains 13 residues. Germline CDR1 SGHTA, CDR2 FQGTGA. The CDR3 coding sequence is TGTGCCAGCGGAGATGGTTACACAGATACGCAGTATTTT. This gives the protein CASGDGYTDTQYF. The full variable domain, with the rest looked up from reference TRBV7-3 and TRBJ2-3, is GAGVSQTPSNKVTEKGKYVELRCDPISGHTALYWYRQSLGQGPEFLIYFQGTGAADDSGLPNDRFFAVRPEGSVSTLKIQRTERGDSAVYLCASGDGYTDTQYFGPGTRLTVL.

V is TRBV6-5 and J is TRBJ1-1; no clear D gene. The CDR3 covers 13 residues. CDR1 and CDR2 from the germline V gene are MNHEY and SVGAGI. V shed 6 bases and J shed 4 bases, with 12 bases lying between them. The CDR3 DNA reads TGTGCCAGCAGAGTGGACGGAGGCACTGAAGCTTTCTTT. Residues: CASRVDGGTEAFF.

The genes are TRBV5-1 and TRBJ2-1, with a possible D match to TRBD1 (5 bases). The ends were cut back, 0 bases at V and 0 bases at J, with 16 bases in the middle. This CDR3 contains 18 residues. CDR1 and CDR2 from the germline V gene are SGHRS and YFSETQ. CDR3 DNA: TGCGCCAGCAGCTTGGTTAGGGGCCCTTCCGTCTCCTACAATGAGCAGTTCTTC. Translated: CASSLVRGPSVSYNEQFF.

There are many counts of this clone. The V call is TRBV29-1, the J call TRBJ1-5, with 7 positions matching TRBD1. CDR3 length equals 15 residues. V was pared by 4 bases and J by 3 bases, with 9 bases of the junction left unmatched. The V gene's germline CDR1 is SQVTM and CDR2 ANQGSEA. CDR3 protein: CSVATGPPFNQPQHF. In nucleotides, the CDR3 is TGCAGCGTTGCGACAGGGCCCCCCTTCAATCAGCCCCAGCATTTT.